These 32 T cell receptor beta chains share one sample of origin, sequenced in a study of OX40 agonist ivuxolimab in advanced cancers. The method was immunoSEQ multiplex PCR; TCRdb's version includes in-frame clones alone and lacks a portion of them. The sample carries around 10,000 clones, roughly four fifths recorded once. The sequencing here drew on CD4+ or CD8+ T cells sorted from blood, taken in a trial of the OX40 agonist ivuxolimab. Receptor source: an adult with an advanced solid tumor such as melanoma, head and neck, liver or kidney cancer.

The chain carries TRBV5-4 and TRBJ2-7; 8 nucleotides align to TRBD2. V shed 4 bases and J 6 bases; nucleotides not matched to a gene: 6. The length of the CDR3 is 13 residues. In germline, CDR1 is SGHNT, CDR2 YYREEE (reference sequence). The CDR3 protein is CASSPGGEVEQYF. The CDR3 nucleotides are TGTGCCAGCAGCCCGGGAGGGGAAGTCGAGCAGTACTTC.

This clone showed up just once. The chain joins TRBV7-2 to TRBJ2-3, with 12 nucleotides matching TRBD2. The ends lost 1 base at V and 5 bases at J; junction bases unmatched: 4. CDR1 is SGHTA and CDR2 is FQGNSA in the germline V gene. The CDR3 runs 16 residues. The CDR3 spells CASSLVLAGGQDTQYF. The CDR3 region has the DNA TGTGCCAGCAGCTTAGTTCTAGCGGGGGGGCAAGATACGCAGTATTTT.

The chain uses TRBV11-3 and TRBJ1-5; tentative D call: TRBD1 (5 bases). In germline, CDR1 is SGHNT, CDR2 YENEEA. V lost 0 bases, J lost 3 bases, and 9 bases lay in between. CDR3 length: 15 amino acids. CDR3 DNA: TGTGCCAGCAGCTTAGATCCGGGGCCCAATCAGCCCCAGCATTTT. Translation gives CASSLDPGPNQPQHF.

The genes are TRBV27 and TRBJ2-7; the D gene is possibly TRBD2 (6 bases). The germline CDR1 and CDR2 sequences are MNHEY and SMNVEV (reference sequence). This CDR3 comprises 12 residues. Trimming shortened V by 6 bases and J by 3 bases, and 9 bases separated the two germline ends. The chain's CDR3 is CASSPGGYEQYF. In nucleotides, the CDR3 is TGTGCCAGCAGCCCCGGGGGCTACGAGCAGTACTTC.

This clone came up a few times. This chain uses TRBV29-1 with TRBJ2-1; 10 nucleotides match TRBD2. The junction had 13 bases not matched to a gene; V was cut back by 8 bases and J by 9 bases. The CDR3 consists of 14 residues. Germline values: CDR1 SQVTM, CDR2 ANQGSEA. The CDR3 nucleotides read TGCAGCTCTTGGACTAGCGGACGGTATGGTGAGCAGTTCTTC. Its protein product is CSSWTSGRYGEQFF.

The chain carries TRBV7-9 and TRBJ1-1; D unclear. Germline loops: CDR1 SEHNR, CDR2 FQNEAQ (reference sequence). This CDR3 spans 12 amino acids. Trimming cost V 6 bases and J 11 bases, with 16 bases left between them. The CDR3, as DNA: TGTGCCAGCAGTTTTCCTCTTCCGGGGGCTTTCTTT. Translated, it gives CASSFPLPGAFF.

The CDR3 reads CASSERTSLDEQYF. The CDR3 nucleotides read TGTGCCAGCAGCGAACGGACTAGCCTCGACGAGCAGTACTTC. This chain joins TRBV7-2 and TRBJ2-7, with 8 nucleotides matching TRBD2. Trimming took 5 bases from V and 5 from J; bases not matched to a gene: 8. Germline V gene sequence: CDR1 SGHTA, CDR2 FQGNSA. This CDR3 has 14 amino acids.

This clone was recorded only once. The genes are TRBV11-3 and TRBJ2-7; TRBD1 or TRBD2 may be the D gene (5 bases each). Trimming shortened V by 6 bases and J by 3 bases, and 24 bases separated the two germline ends. Per the germline V gene, CDR1 is SGHNT and CDR2 is YENEEA. The CDR3 is 17 residues long. The CDR3 spells CASSNLREGPRFYEQYF. In DNA, the CDR3 is TGTGCCAGCAGTAACCTCAGAGAGGGGCCTCGTTTCTACGAGCAGTACTTC.

By frequency in the sample, this clone is medium-sized. The chain recombines TRBV7-9 with TRBJ1-5; D gene unclear. This CDR3 region has 14 residues. Germline-derived CDR1 and CDR2 are SEHNR and FQNEAQ (reference sequence). Trimming left V 8 bases short and J 1 base short, with 12 bases between. The CDR3 loop reads CASGPAVSNQPQHF. The DNA of the CDR3 is TGTGCCAGCGGCCCGGCGGTAAGCAATCAGCCCCAGCATTTT. The full variable domain, completed using reference TRBV7-9 and TRBJ1-5, is DTGVSQNPRHKITKRGQNVTFRCDPISEHNRLYWYRQTLGQGPEFLTYFQNEAQLEKSRLLSDRFSAERPKGSFSTLEIQRTEQGDSAMYLCASGPAVSNQPQHFGDGTRLSIL.

V is TRBV15 and J is TRBJ1-2; the D is unclear. The CDR3 consists of 14 residues. V shed 6 bases and J shed 6 bases, with 17 bases lying between them. Germline lookup yields CDR1 LNHNV and CDR2 YYDKDF (reference sequence). CDR3 nucleotides: TGTGCCACCAGGGGCCGCAACTTGGGGAATGGCTACACCTTC. Protein sequence: CATRGRNLGNGYTF.

Only one count was recorded for this clone. V is TRBV6-5 and J is TRBJ2-2; no clear D gene. CDR1 and CDR2 from the germline V gene are MNHEY and SVGAGI. The CDR3 is made up of 16 amino acids. V lost 2 bases to trimming and J lost 4 bases, with 14 bases between them. The CDR3: CASSYGLRLSTGELFF. The CDR3 region has the DNA TGTGCCAGCAGTTACGGGTTGCGGCTATCCACCGGGGAGCTGTTTTTT.

The V call is TRBV28, the J call TRBJ2-7; TRBD2 agrees at 14 bases. J gave up 3 bases and V 5 bases, and 6 bases lay outside the gene matches. There are 16 residues in the CDR3. CDR1 is MDHEN and CDR2 is SYDVKM in the germline V gene. CDR3 amino acids: CASSLGTSGGFYEQYF. In DNA, the CDR3 is TGTGCCAGCAGTCTCGGGACTAGCGGGGGCTTCTACGAGCAGTACTTC.

The rearrangement uses TRBV12-1 and TRBJ2-6; the table names TRBD1, a call not compared with the DNA. TRBV12-1 is reported as a pseudogene. The CDR3 runs to 13 residues. The CDR3 sequence: CASRQSRANVLTF. DNA of the CDR3: TGTGCCAGCAGACAAAGTCGGGCCAACGTCCTGACTTTC.

The chain joins TRBV19 to TRBJ2-6; D is unresolved. V was pared by 5 bases and J by 5 bases, with 22 bases between. Germline CDR1 reads LNHDA; CDR2 reads SQIVND (reference sequence). The CDR3 consists of 18 residues. The DNA for the CDR3 is TGTGCCAGTAGTGTTCCCGCGACATCACAAAGTCGGGCCAACGTCCTGACTTTC. Protein product: CASSVPATSQSRANVLTF.

The chain's CDR3 is CATSTLQGGEGQPQHF. DNA of the CDR3: TGTGCCACCAGCACCCTCCAGGGAGGTGAGGGTCAGCCCCAGCATTTT. The genes are TRBV15 and TRBJ1-5; perhaps TRBD1 as D (5 bases). From germline, CDR1 is LNHNV and CDR2 YYDKDF (reference sequence). The CDR3 spans 16 residues. Trimming removed 4 bases at V and 6 bases at J, with 19 bases between.

The V and J genes are TRBV7-9 and TRBJ2-3; TRBD2 is a possible D gene (6 bases). CDR1 is SEHNR and CDR2 is FQNEAQ in the germline V gene (reference sequence). The length of the CDR3 is 14 residues. Trimming removed 5 bases at V and 8 bases at J, with 17 bases between. The CDR3 DNA is TGTGCCAGCAGCCTAGTCGTGGGGGGAGGTACGCAGTATTTT. Its translation is CASSLVVGGGTQYF.

CDR3 sequence (DNA): TGCGCCAGCAGCCCCGACGGGGGCTACACAGATACGCAGTATTTT. Protein sequence: CASSPDGGYTDTQYF. The chain recombines TRBV4-1 with TRBJ2-3; the D gene could be TRBD1 or TRBD2 (6 bases each). This CDR3 is built from 15 residues. V was trimmed by 4 bases and J by 2 bases, leaving 13 bases between them. Germline V gene data show CDR1 as MGHRA and CDR2 as YSYEKL.

Only one count was recorded for this clone. The rearrangement uses TRBV7-8 and TRBJ2-5, with D perhaps TRBD2 (7 bases). CDR1 and CDR2 from the germline V gene are SGHVS and FQNEAQ. Trimming left V 5 bases short and J 6 bases short, with 22 bases between. There are 16 residues in the CDR3. The CDR3 is CASSPRQGGELKTQYF. The CDR3 region has the DNA TGTGCCAGCAGCCCACGCCAAGGGGGGGAGCTAAAGACCCAGTACTTC.

V is TRBV11-1 and J is TRBJ2-1, with D unclear. V was pared by 5 bases and J by 8 bases, with 16 bases between. CDR1 is SGHAT, CDR2 FQDESV, per germline (reference sequence). The CDR3 covers 14 residues. CDR3 sequence (DNA): TGTGCCAGCAGCAACCCCCCAGGTACTCATGAGCAGTTCTTC. This gives the protein CASSNPPGTHEQFF.

The gene calls are TRBV9 and TRBJ1-6; TRBD1 aligns across 7 bases. The CDR3 loop spans 14 amino acids. Losses at the gene ends were 2 bases for V and 7 bases for J; bases not matched to a gene: 3. The germline V gene encodes CDR1 SGDLS and CDR2 YYNGEE. The CDR3 protein is CASSVGTVNSPLHF. The CDR3 coding sequence is TGTGCCAGCAGCGTCGGGACAGTCAATTCACCCCTCCACTTT.

The J gene is TRBJ2-3, the V gene TRBV7-9, with no clear D. CDR3 size: 13 residues. Trimming took off 5 bases at V and 1 base at J, with 7 bases between the two ends. Germline V lookup: CDR1 SEHNR, CDR2 FQNEAQ (reference sequence). The CDR3 reads CASSQFGTDTQYF. The CDR3 DNA follows: TGTGCCAGCAGCCAGTTCGGCACAGATACGCAGTATTTT.

V gene TRBV7-6 combines with J gene TRBJ2-2; 10 bases are shared with TRBD1. The CDR3 is made up of 16 amino acids. Per the germline V gene, CDR1 is SGHVS and CDR2 is FNYEAQ. V dropped 1 base and J dropped 6; count of bases not matched to a gene: 5. CDR3 region: CASSLVAGTGAGELFF. Here the CDR3 DNA reads TGTGCCAGCAGCTTAGTAGCGGGGACAGGGGCCGGGGAGCTGTTTTTT.

This chain connects TRBV25-1 to TRBJ1-2; D call uncertain. Trimming removed 3 bases at V and 5 bases at J, with 13 bases between. Germline CDR1 is MGHDK and CDR2 is SYGVNS. The CDR3 runs to 14 residues. CDR3 sequence (DNA): TGTGCCAGCAGTGATATTGGGGAGACTTATGGCTACACCTTC. It codes for CASSDIGETYGYTF.

V is TRBV2 and J is TRBJ1-1, with unresolved D. The germline V gene has CDR1 SNHLY and CDR2 FYNNEI. The length of the CDR3 is 12 residues. V lost 8 bases and J 4 bases, leaving 11 bases between the germline ends. CDR3 loop: CASPKVGTEAFF. Here the CDR3 DNA reads TGTGCCAGCCCCAAGGTGGGCACTGAAGCTTTCTTT.

This clone was observed once. The chain couples TRBV7-2 to TRBJ2-1, with 10 bases fitting TRBD1. V gave up 5 bases and J gave up 6 bases; unmatched junction bases: 7. The germline V gene has CDR1 SGHTA and CDR2 FQGNSA. This CDR3 comprises 15 residues. The chain's CDR3 is CASSPSRDRGNEQFF. CDR3 bases: TGTGCCAGCAGCCCCTCCCGGGACAGGGGCAATGAGCAGTTCTTC.

The chain couples TRBV9 to TRBJ2-1; the D call may be TRBD1 or TRBD2 (5 bases each). Germline V gives CDR1 SGDLS, CDR2 YYNGEE. This CDR3 contains 14 residues. Trimming pared 2 bases from V and 6 bases from J, leaving 12 bases between. The CDR3 coding sequence is TGTGCCAGCAGCGTCGGGACCTCGTTCAATGAGCAGTTCTTC. It translates to CASSVGTSFNEQFF.

The rearrangement joins TRBV9 to TRBJ2-4; no definite D call. The CDR3 runs 15 residues. The germline V gene encodes CDR1 SGDLS and CDR2 YYNGEE. Trimming removed 7 bases at V and 2 bases at J, with 16 bases between. This CDR3 reads CASGPTVSSKNIQYF. In DNA form, the CDR3 reads TGTGCCAGCGGTCCGACCGTTAGCTCCAAAAACATTCAGTACTTC.

The chain joins TRBV19 to TRBJ1-5; TRBD1 agrees at 7 bases. This CDR3 comprises 16 residues. From germline, CDR1 is LNHDA and CDR2 SQIVND (reference sequence). The V and J ends lost 1 base and 6 bases, in that order; junction bases with no gene match: 9. The CDR3 spells CASSIGRQGWGQPQHF. CDR3 nucleotide sequence: TGTGCCAGTAGTATAGGAAGACAGGGTTGGGGTCAGCCCCAGCATTTT.

This clone showed up just once. The genes are TRBV7-8 and TRBJ1-1; D remains unclear. The germline gives CDR1 SGHVS, CDR2 FQNEAQ. The CDR3 loop spans 13 amino acids. Deletions cut 3 bases from V and 5 bases from J, with 10 bases between. CDR3 nucleotide sequence: TGTGCCAGCAGCTTTAGGTGGATTACTGAAGCTTTCTTT. This gives the protein CASSFRWITEAFF. Looking up the rest from reference TRBV7-8 and TRBJ1-1 gives the full variable domain: GAGVSQSPRYKVAKRGQDVALRCDPISGHVSLFWYQQALGQGPEFLTYFQNEAQLDKSGLPSDRFFAERPEGSVSTLKIQRTQQEDSAVYLCASSFRWITEAFFGQGTRLTVV.

The rearrangement uses TRBV10-3 and TRBJ1-5; possible D gene TRBD1, 5 bases. Trimming left V 3 bases short and J 3 bases short, with 15 bases between. In germline, CDR1 is ENHRY, CDR2 SYGVKD. The CDR3 contains 16 residues. CDR3 residues: CAISDPMGRNNQPQHF. CDR3 bases: TGTGCCATCAGTGACCCTATGGGACGGAACAATCAGCCCCAGCATTTT.

This clone was detected once. The chain couples TRBV5-1 to TRBJ1-1; 7 bases line up with TRBD1. The CDR3 sequence is 15 residues long. After removal of 3 bases from V and 0 bases from J, the junction contained 5 bases not matched to a gene. The germline CDR1 and CDR2 sequences are SGHRS and YFSETQ. CDR3 sequence: CASSSRQGMNTEAFF. In DNA form, the CDR3 reads TGCGCCAGCAGCTCCCGACAGGGCATGAACACTGAAGCTTTCTTT.

The chain carries TRBV9 and TRBJ1-1; D is uncertain. Germline CDR1 SGDLS, CDR2 YYNGEE. This CDR3 spans 15 amino acids. V lost 0 bases and J lost 1, with 10 bases in between. As DNA, the CDR3 is TGTGCCAGCAGCGTAGGAGTGGCGGCGAACACTGAAGCTTTCTTT. Translation: CASSVGVAANTEAFF.